The sequence of this T cell receptor (beta chain) was determined in a study of T-cell reconstitution after alpha-beta-depleted transplantation in children. TCRbeta library preparation incorporated unique molecular identifiers. TCRdb reprocessed the PCR reads via MiXCR and lists one record per CDR3 protein. The sample shows about 610,000 distinct CDR3 sequences, about 10% of them seen only once. V shed 1 base and J shed 1 base, with 10 bases lying between them. The CDR3 loop spans 16 amino acids. Sequencing was performed on PBMCs from the stem cell graft donor, taken from the stem cell graft. The receptor was derived from a human donor who donated a stem cell graft to a child with acute myeloid leukemia. V is TRBV12-3 or TRBV12-4 and J is TRBJ2-2, with D perhaps TRBD1 (6 bases). The CDR3 here is CASSLGTVLNTGELFF. As DNA, the CDR3 is TGTGCCAGCAGTTTAGGGACAGTTTTGAACACCGGGGAGCTGTTTTTT.